The 2 T cell receptor beta chains presented below share a single source sample, sequenced in a study of T cell responses to AZD1222 COVID-19 vaccine. TCRdb's table, derived via immunoSEQ multiplex PCR, lists solely in-frame clones and lacks some. The sample has over 100,000 clones; 70% to 90% are singletons. The sequencing here drew on peripheral blood, taken on day 0 of AZD1222 vaccination. These receptors came from an adult in good health.

The chain links TRBV19 to TRBJ1-5, with 7 bases aligning to TRBD1. CDR1 and CDR2 from the germline V gene are LNHDA and SQIVND (reference sequence). V gave up 3 bases and J gave up 7 bases; unmatched junction bases: 9. CDR3 length equals 15 residues. CDR3 DNA sequence: TGTGCCAGTAGTATGGGGTCGACAGGGAGACAGCCCCAGCATTTT. Protein sequence: CASSMGSTGRQPQHF.

The V and J genes are TRBV5-1 and TRBJ1-5; D might be TRBD1 (6 bases). The CDR3 totals 13 residues. The germline CDR1 and CDR2 sequences are SGHRS and YFSETQ. Trimming pared 5 bases from V and 5 bases from J, leaving 11 bases between. Here the CDR3 DNA reads TGCGCCAGCAGTTGGGGGGCGGATCAGCCCCAGCATTTT. Its translation: CASSWGADQPQHF.